Following are 26 T cell receptor beta chains from one sample sequenced in a study of read filtering for tumor transcriptome and immune sequencing. The library was built from about 370 ng RNA with molecular barcoded adaptors for alpha/delta and beta/gamma chains. TCRdb reprocessed the reads via MiXCR and lists one record per CDR3 protein. Of 85,000 to 100,000 distinct CDR3 sequences in the sample, around a fifth were seen once. Sequencing was done on a sample of a population of CD138-negative cells sorted from bone marrow. These receptors were taken from a donor aged 40 or over with multiple myeloma.

This clonotype was seen a few times. The CDR3 sequence: CSAGGTYEQYF. In DNA, the CDR3 is TGCAGTGCTGGGGGAACCTACGAGCAGTACTTC. The chain uses TRBV20-1 and TRBJ2-7; either TRBD1 or TRBD2 may supply D (5 bases each). Between the trimmed V and J ends, which lost 5 bases and 2 bases, there was a span of 7 bases. Germline lookup yields CDR1 DFQATT and CDR2 SNEGSKA (reference sequence). The CDR3 has 11 amino acids.

There are many counts of this clonotype. The chain's CDR3 is CSATTSFGTQYF. In DNA form, the CDR3 reads TGCAGTGCTACCACTAGCTTCGGGACCCAGTACTTC. The genes are TRBV20-1 and TRBJ2-5, with D tentatively TRBD2 (6 bases). The ends were cut back, 4 bases at V and 7 bases at J, with 13 bases in the middle. CDR3 length: 12 amino acids. Germline-derived CDR1 and CDR2 are DFQATT and SNEGSKA (reference sequence).

This clonotype was recorded many times. The CDR3 DNA follows: TGTGCCAGCAGCTTAAAGCGGGGGGGCTACACAGATACGCAGTATTTT. Translated, it gives CASSLKRGGYTDTQYF. This sequence joins TRBV7-9 and TRBJ2-3; the match to TRBD2 covers 10 bases. The V gene end was trimmed by 2 bases and the J gene end by 2 bases; junction bases not matched to a gene: 4. The CDR3 is 16 residues long. The germline gives CDR1 SEHNR, CDR2 FQNEAQ (reference sequence).

The V call is TRBV12-3 or TRBV12-4, the J call TRBJ2-7, with 10 bases that match TRBD1. V lost 5 bases to trimming and J lost 6 bases; unmatched junction nucleotides: 7. The CDR3 runs to 14 residues. The CDR3 DNA follows: TGTGCCAGCAGTCGACAGGGGGCAAAGGCCGAGCAGTACTTC. This translates into CASSRQGAKAEQYF.

This clonotype was detected only a few times. The chain links TRBV5-1 to TRBJ1-5; no clear D gene. The CDR3 is 13 residues long. V lost 0 bases and J lost 8, with 9 bases in between. Germline CDR1 and CDR2: SGHRS and YFSETQ. The CDR3 bases are TGCGCCAGCAGCTTGGAACCGCGGGAGCCCCAGCATTTT. Translated: CASSLEPREPQHF.

This clonotype was seen many times. The chain uses TRBV10-2 and TRBJ2-2; no firm D call. This CDR3 region has 13 residues. Germline V gives CDR1 WSHSY, CDR2 SAAADI. V shed 5 bases and J shed 2 bases, with 6 bases lying between them. The CDR3 DNA is TGCGCCAGCAGTAAAGCCAACACCGGGGAGCTGTTTTTT. Its protein product is CASSKANTGELFF.

This chain uses TRBV11-2 with TRBJ2-5, with no clear D. The germline CDR1 and CDR2 sequences are SGHAT and FQNNGV. The CDR3 contains 15 residues. V shed 5 bases and J shed 3 bases, with 16 bases lying between them. CDR3 in amino acids: CASSALWGREETQYF. The CDR3 DNA reads TGTGCCAGCAGCGCCCTTTGGGGTCGTGAAGAGACCCAGTACTTC.

This clonotype showed up just a few times. Written as DNA, the CDR3 is TGTGCCTGGAGTGTACCCTGGGATACCGAAGCTTTCTTT. This codes for CAWSVPWDTEAFF. The gene calls are TRBV30 and TRBJ1-1; D is ambiguous. Germline V gene lookup returns CDR1 GTSNPN and CDR2 SVGIG (reference sequence). The CDR3 covers 13 residues. Deletions cut 0 bases from V and 8 bases from J, with 13 bases between.

As for this clonotype: Without the conserved terminal phenylalanine or tryptophan, this CDR3 likely stems from a read error. CDR3 bases: TGTGCCAGCAGCCCCCGACAGGGAGGTTTGACTGAAGCTTTCCTT. Its protein is CASSPRQGGLTEAFL. The V gene is TRBV14, the J gene TRBJ1-1; TRBD1 matches at 7 bases. The CDR3 runs to 15 residues. Germline lookup yields CDR1 SGHDN and CDR2 FVKESK. After removal of 4 bases from V and 5 bases from J, the junction contained 10 bases not matched to a gene.

Points on this clonotype: A much larger clone differs by one base, so this may be a read error. The rearrangement links TRBV20-1 to TRBJ2-1; D perhaps matches TRBD1 (6 bases). Germline values: CDR1 DFQATT, CDR2 SNEGSKA (reference sequence). The CDR3 sequence is 13 residues long. V was trimmed by 0 bases and J by 7 bases, leaving 10 bases between them. The CDR3: CSARDRGGNEQFF. In DNA, the CDR3 is TGCAGTGCTAGAGACAGGGGTGGTAATGAGCAGTTCTTC.

This clonotype was recorded at least ten times. The rearrangement joins TRBV6-5 to TRBJ2-5; perhaps TRBD2 as D (6 bases). The V end lost 6 bases, the J end lost 8 bases, and 16 bases lay between the germline ends. The CDR3 loop spans 13 amino acids. Germline CDR1 reads MNHEY; CDR2 reads SVGAGI. The CDR3 region has the DNA TGTGCCAGCAGGGGCCCGGGGGTGGTTACCCAGTACTTC. Protein sequence: CASRGPGVVTQYF.

This chain connects TRBV9 to TRBJ2-1; the match to TRBD2 covers 12 bases. The germline CDR1 and CDR2 sequences are SGDLS and YYNGEE. CDR3 length: 16 amino acids. The V gene end was trimmed by 5 bases and the J gene end by 0 bases; junction bases not matched to a gene: 3. CDR3 amino acids: CASRPSGGASYNEQFF. CDR3 in DNA: TGTGCCAGCAGACCTAGCGGGGGGGCCTCCTACAATGAGCAGTTCTTC.

This clonotype was counted ten times or more. The chain has TRBV28 and TRBJ1-1; D gene uncertain. CDR3 length equals 14 residues. With 7 bases removed from V and 4 bases from J, the gap between germline ends came to 16 bases. Germline V gene lookup returns CDR1 MDHEN and CDR2 SYDVKM. CDR3 sequence reads: CASTPLAITTEAFF. The CDR3 DNA is TGTGCCAGCACGCCCCTAGCCATTACCACTGAAGCTTTCTTT.

A few counts support this clonotype. The chain joins TRBV2 to TRBJ1-2; 7 nucleotides align to TRBD1. The CDR3 runs 13 residues. J was trimmed by 5 bases and V by 6 bases; bases with no gene match: 6. Germline CDR1 is SNHLY and CDR2 is FYNNEI. The CDR3 DNA follows: TGTGCCAGCAGCTCCGGGACAGTGTATGGCTACACCTTC. Encoded protein: CASSSGTVYGYTF.

In its sample, this clonotype was seen once. This could be a read error, since a much larger clone is one nucleotide away. This sequence joins TRBV28 and TRBJ2-2; the match to TRBD1 covers 7 bases. From germline, CDR1 is MDHEN and CDR2 SYDVKM. This CDR3 contains 15 residues. DNA of the CDR3: TGTGCCAGCAGGTCAGGGGGTCCGAACACCGGGGAGCAGTTTTTT. Its translation is CASRSGGPNTGEQFF.

Of note for this clonotype: One base away lies a much larger clone, so this may be a sequencing read error. V and J are TRBV7-3 and TRBJ1-1, with a possible D match to TRBD1 (6 bases). Germline V gene sequence: CDR1 SGHTA, CDR2 FQGTGA. The CDR3 is 17 amino acids. The CDR3 bases are TGTGCCAGCAGGGCTTTGTCTGGGGGACAACCGAACACTGAAGCTCTCTTT. This gives the protein CASRALSGGQPNTEALF.

This clonotype was detected a few times. The CDR3 loop reads CASSFDPGNTIYF. The CDR3 region has the DNA TGCGCCAGCAGCTTCGACCCAGGGAACACCATATATTTT. This chain uses TRBV5-1 with TRBJ1-3, with D perhaps TRBD1 (5 bases). Trimming left V 2 bases short and J 7 bases short, with 10 bases between. CDR1 and CDR2 from the germline V gene are SGHRS and YFSETQ. CDR3 length equals 13 residues.

The sample holds many counts of this clonotype. The chain combines TRBV2 with TRBJ2-1; 8 bases map to TRBD2. Trimming at V came to 4 bases and at J to 7 bases, leaving 6 bases not matched to a gene. The V gene's germline CDR1 is SNHLY and CDR2 FYNNEI. This CDR3 is 14 amino acids long. Written as DNA, the CDR3 is TGTGCCAGCAGTGCCGGGGGGGCCGGAAATGAGCAGTTCTTC. Its translation is CASSAGGAGNEQFF.

This clonotype was counted a few times. The chain has TRBV20-1 and TRBJ2-7; 7 positions agree with TRBD2. The trim removed 3 bases at V and 2 bases at J, leaving 1 base unmatched. CDR1 DFQATT and CDR2 SNEGSKA come from the germline V gene (reference sequence). The CDR3 loop spans 12 amino acids. DNA of the CDR3: TGCAGTGCTAGGCGGGGGACCTACGAGCAGTACTTC. Encoded protein: CSARRGTYEQYF.

This clonotype came up many times. V and J are TRBV25-1 and TRBJ2-6; unclear D gene. With 5 bases removed from V and 0 bases from J, the gap between germline ends came to 14 bases. The CDR3 contains 17 residues. The germline CDR1 and CDR2 sequences are MGHDK and SYGVNS. The CDR3 nucleotides are TGTGCCAGCAGTCCGCAGGACGGAGTCTCTGGGGCCAACGTCCTGACTTTC. It yields the protein CASSPQDGVSGANVLTF.

This clonotype was seen more than once but under ten times. This chain links TRBV9 with TRBJ2-3; TRBD2 is a possible D gene (6 bases). Germline CDR1 reads SGDLS; CDR2 reads YYNGEE. Between the trimmed V and J ends, which lost 3 bases and 2 bases, there was a span of 10 bases. The CDR3 runs 14 residues. The CDR3 DNA reads as TGTGCCAGCAGCGGGGGGGACCCCACAGATACGCAGTATTTT. Translated: CASSGGDPTDTQYF.

In this sample, this clonotype turned up many times. This rearrangement joins TRBV25-1 to TRBJ2-5, with 10 bases aligning to TRBD1. Unmatched junction bases numbered 5, after V lost 6 bases and J lost 7 bases. The CDR3 length is 13 residues. Germline loops: CDR1 MGHDK, CDR2 SYGVNS. CDR3 sequence: CASRGTGDWTQYF. CDR3 nucleotides: TGTGCCAGCAGAGGGACAGGGGATTGGACCCAGTACTTC.

V gene TRBV20-1 combines with J gene TRBJ2-7; weak D call: TRBD2 (5 bases). This CDR3 has 14 amino acids. V gave up 6 bases and J gave up 3 bases, with 18 bases separating them. CDR1 and CDR2 (germline): DFQATT, SNEGSKA (reference sequence). CDR3 protein: CSARHDAGIYEQYF. The CDR3 bases are TGCAGTGCACGCCATGACGCGGGTATCTACGAGCAGTACTTC.

This clonotype was detected only a few times. The V gene is TRBV5-1, the J gene TRBJ2-5; the D is unclear. CDR1 SGHRS and CDR2 YFSETQ come from the germline V gene. The CDR3 has 15 amino acids. Trimming took off 0 bases at V and 2 bases at J, with 11 bases between the two ends. For the CDR3, the DNA is TGCGCCAGCAGCTTGGAAGTTTCCGGTCAAGAGACCCAGTACTTC. This codes for CASSLEVSGQETQYF. The full variable domain, in which reference TRBV5-1 and TRBJ2-5 provide the parts outside the CDR3, is KAGVTQTPRYLIKTRGQQVTLSCSPISGHRSVSWYQQTPGQGLQFLFEYFSETQRNKGNFPGRFSGRQFSNSRSEMNVSTLELGDSALYLCASSLEVSGQETQYFGPGTRLLVL.

This clonotype was observed a handful of times. V usage is TRBV7-9 and J usage is TRBJ2-3, with TRBD1 matching over 10 bases. Per the germline V gene, CDR1 is SEHNR and CDR2 is FQNEAQ (reference sequence). J was trimmed by 4 bases and V by 1 base; bases with no gene match: 2. CDR3 size: 15 residues. The CDR3 nucleotides read TGTGCCAGCAGCTTAGTGGGACAGGGGCCAGATACGCAGTATTTT. Translation gives CASSLVGQGPDTQYF.

As regards this clonotype: This may come from a read error, since a much larger clone is one base off. The CDR3 DNA is TGTGCCAGCAGCCAAGAGTCACGGGGATTTCTCGATGAGCAGTTCTTC. Translating gives CASSQESRGFLDEQFF. This rearrangement joins TRBV14 to TRBJ2-1, with a weak D call TRBD2 (5 bases). The V gene lost 0 bases and the J gene lost 8 bases, with 17 bases spanning the gap. CDR3 size: 16 residues. Germline V gene data show CDR1 as SGHDN and CDR2 as FVKESK.